This T cell receptor beta chain emerged from a study of patients and donors after allogeneic stem cell transplantation. The CDR3 sequence is 15 residues long. Trimming removed 8 bases at V and 7 bases at J, with 18 bases between. CDR1 MNHEY and CDR2 SVGAGI come from the germline V gene. MiXCR, applied by TCRdb to the RT-PCR reads, yields one record per CDR3 protein. The profile shows a few hundred thousand distinct CDR3 sequences, 35% to 45% of them singletons. The rearrangement links TRBV6-5 to TRBJ1-6; D may be TRBD1 (5 bases). This receptor was identified in a human donor who was either an allogeneic HSCT recipient or a stem cell or donor lymphocyte infusion donor (not recorded which). It is not recorded whose cells these are; they may come from a transplant donor. Specimen: blood, either unsorted or a sorted T cell fraction (not recorded which). Written as DNA, the CDR3 is TGTGCCAGCTCAATGGTACGCTGGGGGAATTCACCCCTCCACTTT. It codes for CASSMVRWGNSPLHF.